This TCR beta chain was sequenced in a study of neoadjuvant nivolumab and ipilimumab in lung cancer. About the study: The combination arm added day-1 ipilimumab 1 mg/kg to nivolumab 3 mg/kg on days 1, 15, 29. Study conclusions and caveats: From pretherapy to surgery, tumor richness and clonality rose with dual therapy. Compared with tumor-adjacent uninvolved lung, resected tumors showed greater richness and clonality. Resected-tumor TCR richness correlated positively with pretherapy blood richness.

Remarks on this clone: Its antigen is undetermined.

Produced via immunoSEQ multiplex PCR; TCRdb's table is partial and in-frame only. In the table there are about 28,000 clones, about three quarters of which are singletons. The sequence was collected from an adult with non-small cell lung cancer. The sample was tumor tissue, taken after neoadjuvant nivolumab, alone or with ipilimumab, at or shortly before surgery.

CDR3 loop: CASSQLVGDSPLHF. The CDR3 nucleotides read TGTGCCAGCAGCCAACTCGTGGGGGACTCACCCCTCCACTTT. J is TRBJ1-6 and V is TRBV14, with D perhaps matching TRBD1 (5 bases). In germline, CDR1 is SGHDN, CDR2 FVKESK. The germline V and J ends were trimmed by 2 bases and 10 bases, with 12 bases remaining between them. CDR3 size: 14 residues.